One sample yielded the 10 T cell receptor beta chains listed below, sequenced in a study of CD8+ T cells in alopecia areata (dated by TCRdb to about 2018). The treatment or condition label corresponds to: oral pan-JAK inhibitor, 5-10 mg twice daily. Receptors were amplified or captured by the immunoSEQ multiplex PCR assay. For TCR sequencing, RNA was extracted from every sample and reverse transcribed into cDNA to serve as template. Entries here come from immuneACCESS through TCRdb and include only in-frame sequences with V and J called. Some clones fail to appear in such tables; in the studies checked, an unresolved V gene covers under half of the shortfall, and the cause of the remainder is unknown. This sample has 200,000 to 250,000 clones in its table, and over 40% of those were observed once. Roughly 2.8% of the sample is held by the ten biggest clonotypes. The sample in question was CD4+ T cells sorted from blood, obtained around week 37, from a patient treated with tofacitinib. The receptors were gathered from a human donor with alopecia areata.

Details on this clone: Germline and junction disagree at one end, which may indicate a read error. The chain employs TRBV15 and TRBJ2-6, with 9 bases lining up with TRBD2. There are 16 residues in the CDR3. CDR1 and CDR2 from the germline V gene are LNHNV and YYDKDF (reference sequence). Here the CDR3 reads CATRPSGTGGANVLTF. CDR3 sequence (DNA): TGCGCCACCAGGCCTAGCGGGACTGGTGGGGCCAACGTCCTGACTTTC.

In its sample, this clone was seen a few times. V usage is TRBV14 and J usage is TRBJ2-7; D is perhaps TRBD1 (6 bases). CDR1 is SGHDN, CDR2 FVKESK, per germline. The V gene lost 4 bases and the J gene lost 6 bases, with 10 bases spanning the gap. CDR3 size: 12 residues. The CDR3, as DNA: TGTGCCAGCAGCCGCCACAGGGTCGAGCAGTACTTC. This codes for CASSRHRVEQYF.

This clone was observed a few times. The chain uses TRBV29-1 and TRBJ1-2, with 10 bases fitting TRBD1. V lost 5 bases, J lost 8 bases, and 5 bases stayed unmatched. The CDR3 totals 12 residues. Per germline, CDR1 SQVTM and CDR2 ANQGSEA. The DNA of the CDR3 is TGCAGCGTTACGGGACAGGGGAAGGGCTACACCTTC. It yields the protein CSVTGQGKGYTF.

This clone appeared a few times. The V gene is TRBV7-3, the J gene TRBJ2-3; D tentatively fits TRBD1 or TRBD2 (5 bases each). Trimming shortened V by 4 bases and J by 7 bases, and 15 bases separated the two germline ends. Germline lookup yields CDR1 SGHTA and CDR2 FQGTGA. The CDR3 runs to 14 residues. The DNA of the CDR3 is TGTGCCAGCAGCTCTACCGGGACCCATCATACGCAGTATTTT. It translates to CASSSTGTHHTQYF.

This chain joins TRBV9 and TRBJ2-6, with TRBD1 matching 7 bases. In germline, CDR1 is SGDLS, CDR2 YYNGEE. The CDR3 has 18 amino acids. Trimming removed 4 bases from V and 0 bases from J; junction bases left unmatched: 10. The CDR3 here is CASSPRQGGSSGANVLTF. In DNA, the CDR3 is TGTGCCAGCAGCCCGCGACAGGGCGGATCCTCTGGGGCCAACGTCCTGACTTTC.

This clone was recorded a few times. The rearrangement links TRBV7-6 to TRBJ2-7; D is ambiguous. Trimming took off 5 bases at V and 7 bases at J, with 24 bases between the two ends. CDR1 is SGHVS and CDR2 is FNYEAQ in the germline V gene. The CDR3 has 16 amino acids. Here the CDR3 reads CASSPLPALSMGEQYF. The CDR3 bases are TGTGCCAGCAGCCCGCTCCCAGCGCTATCCATGGGAGAGCAGTACTTC.

The chain has TRBV7-9 and TRBJ1-3; D is ambiguous. V was trimmed by 5 bases and J by 4 bases, leaving 12 bases between them. CDR1 SEHNR and CDR2 FQNEAQ come from the germline V gene (reference sequence). The CDR3 is 14 amino acids. In DNA, the CDR3 is TGTGCCAGCAGCACCCAGGACGAAGGAAACACCATATATTTT. It yields the protein CASSTQDEGNTIYF.

There are a few counts of this clone. The chain links TRBV28 to TRBJ2-3; a possible D gene is TRBD1 (5 bases). This CDR3 has 14 residues. The germline V gene has CDR1 MDHEN and CDR2 SYDVKM. Between the trimmed V and J ends, which lost 7 bases and 10 bases, there was a span of 21 bases. CDR3 bases: TGTGCCAGCATCGAAGACGGAAAGCTAGGGGCGCAGTATTTT. This encodes CASIEDGKLGAQYF.

The chain recombines TRBV6-5 with TRBJ1-2; tentatively, D is TRBD1 (5 bases). Germline lookup yields CDR1 MNHEY and CDR2 SVGAGI. Deletions cut 7 bases from V and 5 bases from J, with 14 bases between. This CDR3 spans 13 amino acids. CDR3 coding DNA: TGTGCCAGCACCACTCGGGGCGTATATGGCTACACCTTC. Amino acids: CASTTRGVYGYTF.

The rearrangement uses TRBV2 and TRBJ2-5; a weak D match, TRBD2 (5 bases). The V end was cut by 4 bases, the J end by 4 bases, with 13 bases between. The CDR3 is 14 residues long. From germline, CDR1 is SNHLY and CDR2 FYNNEI. The CDR3 loop is CASSVGEAGETQYF. CDR3 in DNA: TGTGCCAGCAGTGTTGGAGAGGCGGGAGAGACCCAGTACTTC.